This T cell receptor (beta chain) was identified during a study of cytomegalovirus exposure and HLA in healthy donors. Study overall: A prior analysis found about 120 million unique TCR beta sequences from approximately 190 million T cells. Study-level results: Most TCR beta V segments were productive about 87% or about 30% of the time in an earlier analysis. Several V segments, TRBV6-2 and TRBV6-3 among them, could not be told apart and were dropped.

Healthy bone marrow donors made up the donors. About this clone itself: What it binds is not known.

This CDR3 has 13 amino acids. From germline, CDR1 is WSHSY and CDR2 SAAADI. V shed 5 bases and J 8 bases; nucleotides not matched to a gene: 4. The PCR was carried out with 60 Vbeta primers and 13 Jbeta primers. Generated by immunoSEQ multiplex PCR, the TCRdb table keeps only in-frame clones and is missing some. The table lists over 100,000 clones, approximately 65% of them singletons, with more than 1.5% in the top ten. This chain links TRBV10-2 with TRBJ1-2; 11 nucleotides align to TRBD1. This TCR was sampled from a man aged 18 to 29 in good health and CMV-seronegative. Specimen: PBMCs. CDR3 residues: CASSMDRGRGYTF. The CDR3 nucleotides are TGCGCCAGCAGTATGGACAGGGGGCGCGGCTACACCTTC.